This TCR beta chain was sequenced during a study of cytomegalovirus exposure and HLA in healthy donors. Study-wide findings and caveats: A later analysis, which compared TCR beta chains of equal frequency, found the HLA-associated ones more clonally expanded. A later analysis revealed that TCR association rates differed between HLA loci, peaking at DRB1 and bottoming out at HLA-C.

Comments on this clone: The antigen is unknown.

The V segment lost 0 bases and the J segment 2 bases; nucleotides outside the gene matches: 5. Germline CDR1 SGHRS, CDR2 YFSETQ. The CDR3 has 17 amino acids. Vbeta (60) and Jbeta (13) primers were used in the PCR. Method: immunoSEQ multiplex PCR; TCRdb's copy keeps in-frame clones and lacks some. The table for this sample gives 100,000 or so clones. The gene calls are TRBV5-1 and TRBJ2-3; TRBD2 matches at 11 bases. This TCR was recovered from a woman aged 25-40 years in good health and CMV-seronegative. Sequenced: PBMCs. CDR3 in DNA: TGCGCCAGCAGCTTGGGCCTAGCGGGGGGTTCCACAGATACGCAGTATTTT. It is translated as CASSLGLAGGSTDTQYF.